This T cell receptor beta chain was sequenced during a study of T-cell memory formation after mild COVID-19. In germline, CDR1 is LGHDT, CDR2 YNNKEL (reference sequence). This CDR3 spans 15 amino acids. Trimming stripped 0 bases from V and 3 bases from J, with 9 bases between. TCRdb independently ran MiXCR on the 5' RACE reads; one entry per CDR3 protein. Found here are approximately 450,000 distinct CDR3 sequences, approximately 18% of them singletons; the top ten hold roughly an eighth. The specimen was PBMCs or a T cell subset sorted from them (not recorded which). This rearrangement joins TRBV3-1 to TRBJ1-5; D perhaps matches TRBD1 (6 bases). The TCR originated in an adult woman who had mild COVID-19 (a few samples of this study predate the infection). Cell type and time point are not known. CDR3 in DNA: TGTGCCAGCAGCCAAGATGGACAGCTCAATCAGCCCCAGCATTTT. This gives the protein CASSQDGQLNQPQHF. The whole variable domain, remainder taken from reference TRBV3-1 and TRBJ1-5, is DTAVSQTPKYLVTQMGNDKSIKCEQNLGHDTMYWYKQDSKKFLKIMFSYNNKELIINETVPNRFSPKSPDKAHLNLHINSLELGDSAVYFCASSQDGQLNQPQHFGDGTRLSIL.